The rows below give T cell receptor beta chains drawn from one sample of a study of CD8 T cells in Susac syndrome. TCRdb reprocessed the immunoSEQ multiplex PCR reads with MiXCR, giving one entry per CDR3 protein. The table has over 300,000 distinct CDR3 sequences, 90% to 95% seen once. The material sequenced was CD4+ T cells from PBMCs. The receptors were sampled from a human donor with multiple sclerosis. CDR3s include the opening cysteine and the closing phenylalanine or tryptophan. The order of the fields is V gene, CDR3 length, J gene, CDR3 protein.

v_gene: TRBV20-1
len: 14
j_gene: TRBJ2-7
CDR3aa: CSARDSGTGPEQYF

v_gene: TRBV20-1
len: 15
j_gene: TRBJ2-1
CDR3aa: CSARREAYSYNEQFF

v_gene: TRBV20-1
len: 14
j_gene: TRBJ2-7
CDR3aa: CSARDRVLSYEQYF

v_gene: TRBV7-2
len: 19
j_gene: TRBJ2-7
CDR3aa: CASSLVGEPGLAETYEQYF

v_gene: TRBV6-4
len: 17
j_gene: TRBJ2-7
CDR3aa: CASGDRGRWGVSYEQYF

v_gene: TRBV3-1
len: 13
j_gene: TRBJ2-1
CDR3aa: CASSRYTDSEQFF

v_gene: TRBV19
len: 13
j_gene: TRBJ2-1
CDR3aa: CASSWAAVSEQFF

v_gene: TRBV7-2
len: 15
j_gene: TRBJ2-5
CDR3aa: CASSLVGQAQETQYF

v_gene: TRBV12-3/TRBV12-4
len: 11
j_gene: TRBJ1-1
CDR3aa: CASRVGYEAFF

v_gene: TRBV7-2
len: 11
j_gene: TRBJ2-7
CDR3aa: CASSSVGEGQF

v_gene: TRBV29-1
len: 13
j_gene: TRBJ2-4
CDR3aa: CSVATLLQNIQYF

v_gene: TRBV5-6
len: 15
j_gene: TRBJ1-2
CDR3aa: CASSPFSGQGYGYTF

v_gene: TRBV2
len: 15
j_gene: TRBJ2-1
CDR3aa: CASSEGLAGINEQFF

v_gene: TRBV4-1
len: 18
j_gene: TRBJ2-3
CDR3aa: CASSQDWTLRDKTDTQYF

v_gene: TRBV6-1
len: 16
j_gene: TRBJ1-5
CDR3aa: CASSERAHDTDQPQHF

v_gene: TRBV9
len: 13
j_gene: TRBJ1-1
CDR3aa: CASSVTQGTEAFF

v_gene: TRBV6-1
len: 16
j_gene: TRBJ2-7
CDR3aa: CASSTGPATSSYEQYF

v_gene: TRBV30
len: 13
j_gene: TRBJ1-1
CDR3aa: CAWRRGRDTEAFF

v_gene: TRBV12-3/TRBV12-4
len: 19
j_gene: TRBJ2-2
CDR3aa: CASRWGVAGGGRSTGELFF

v_gene: TRBV3-1
len: 15
j_gene: TRBJ2-7
CDR3aa: CASSQGGTGGGEQYF

v_gene: TRBV5-1
len: 14
j_gene: TRBJ2-1
CDR3aa: CASSVVTADNEQFF

v_gene: TRBV6-2/TRBV6-3
len: 16
j_gene: TRBJ2-2
CDR3aa: CASSLLGLTNTGELFF

v_gene: TRBV12-5
len: 18
j_gene: TRBJ2-5
CDR3aa: CASGPPRRSGELGETQYF